These 31 T cell receptor beta chains came from one sample sequenced in a study of OX40 agonist ivuxolimab in advanced cancers. The table came from immunoSEQ multiplex PCR; TCRdb's copy has only in-frame clones and leaves some out. The data show around 70,000 clones, with around four fifths seen just once and around 9.9% held by the top ten. Sequences were derived from CD4+ or CD8+ T cells sorted from blood, sampled in a trial of the OX40 agonist ivuxolimab. These receptors were obtained from an adult with an advanced solid tumor such as melanoma, head and neck, liver or kidney cancer.

Turning to this clone: One end of the junction fails to match germline, which may point to a read error. This same CDR3 is encoded by further DNA sequences in the sample. The chain combines TRBV6-1 with TRBJ2-5; TRBD1 agrees at 8 bases. This CDR3 spans 14 amino acids. Germline loops: CDR1 MNHNS, CDR2 SASEGT. The CDR3: CASSEPGGLETQYF. The CDR3 region has the DNA TGTGCCAGCAGTGAACCAGGGGGCTTAGAGACCCAATACTTC.

CDR3 DNA sequence: TGTGCCAGCAGCTCCAGACAGGGGGAAGGGTACTTC. It codes for CASSSRQGEGYF. The chain employs TRBV11-1 and TRBJ2-7; TRBD1 aligns across 9 bases. Germline V CDR1 and CDR2: SGHAT, FQDESV (reference sequence). CDR3 length equals 12 residues. With V trimmed by 4 bases and J by 12 bases, 7 bases remained unmatched.

On this clone: Other DNA sequences in this specimen translate into the identical CDR3. The chain combines TRBV7-2 with TRBJ2-3; 8 bases map to TRBD1. The germline gives CDR1 SGHTA, CDR2 FQGNSA. This CDR3 is built from 14 residues. With 3 bases clipped from V and 1 base from J, the junction kept 0 bases outside the gene matches. CDR3 sequence reads: CASSLGQGTDTQYF. As DNA, the CDR3 is TGTGCCAGCAGCTTGGGACAGGGCACAGATACGCAGTATTTT.

The chain carries TRBV7-3 and TRBJ1-5, with unresolved D. Trimming left V 5 bases short and J 6 bases short, with 8 bases between. This CDR3 comprises 12 residues. Germline V gene lookup returns CDR1 SGHTA and CDR2 FQGTGA. Here the CDR3 reads CASSTYGQPQHF. The CDR3 DNA reads TGTGCCAGCAGCACGTATGGTCAGCCCCAGCATTTT.

This chain connects TRBV5-1 to TRBJ2-1; TRBD1 matches at 7 bases. The CDR3 runs to 15 residues. The ends lost 0 bases at V and 4 bases at J; junction bases unmatched: 4. Looked up from germline, CDR1 is SGHRS and CDR2 is YFSETQ. CDR3 DNA sequence: TGCGCCAGCAGCTTGGGAGGACAGGTATACAATGAGCAGTTCTTC. Translating gives CASSLGGQVYNEQFF.

J is TRBJ1-5 and V is TRBV6-5, with D tentatively TRBD1 (5 bases). CDR1 is MNHEY and CDR2 is SVGAGI in the germline V gene. CDR3 size: 14 residues. V shed 5 bases and J shed 9 bases, with 17 bases lying between them. CDR3 in amino acids: CASSLEGAGWPQHF. In DNA, the CDR3 is TGTGCCAGCAGTCTCGAAGGGGCGGGGTGGCCCCAGCATTTT.

The chain couples TRBV28 to TRBJ2-2; D unclear. The CDR3 is 16 residues long. V was trimmed by 4 bases and J by 2 bases, leaving 14 bases between them. Looked up from germline, CDR1 is MDHEN and CDR2 is SYDVKM. The CDR3 nucleotides read TGTGCCAGCAGTTCGCGCCTCGACAAAAACACCGGGGAGCTGTTTTTT. Protein product: CASSSRLDKNTGELFF.

The rearrangement uses TRBV7-2 and TRBJ2-3, with 9 bases fitting TRBD2. V gave up 5 bases and J gave up 4 bases; unmatched junction bases: 4. CDR3 length: 14 residues. Per the germline V gene, CDR1 is SGHTA and CDR2 is FQGNSA. The CDR3 DNA follows: TGTGCCAGCAGCCCGGGACTAGCCTCAGATACGCAGTATTTT. This translates into CASSPGLASDTQYF.

The V and J genes are TRBV29-1 and TRBJ1-4; perhaps TRBD1 as D (5 bases). V gave up 3 bases and J gave up 6 bases, with 11 bases separating them. The CDR3 contains 13 residues. The germline gives CDR1 SQVTM, CDR2 ANQGSEA. The CDR3 reads CSVDGGDDEKLFF. Here the CDR3 DNA reads TGCAGCGTTGATGGGGGGGACGATGAAAAACTGTTTTTT.

The chain recombines TRBV25-1 with TRBJ1-2, with D tentatively TRBD1 (6 bases). Deletions cut 1 base from V and 4 bases from J, with 13 bases between. Germline CDR1 reads MGHDK; CDR2 reads SYGVNS. This CDR3 spans 15 amino acids. The CDR3 DNA reads TGTGCCAGCAGTGAATCAAATGGGGGGCTCTATGGCTACACCTTC. Translation gives CASSESNGGLYGYTF.

The chain combines TRBV2 with TRBJ2-7; 9 nucleotides match TRBD2. With 7 bases clipped from V and 3 bases from J, the junction kept 16 bases outside the gene matches. This CDR3 has 17 amino acids. The germline V gene has CDR1 SNHLY and CDR2 FYNNEI. CDR3 nucleotide sequence: TGTGCCAGCACTATCAATCGACTAGCGGTCGCAAACTACGAGCAGTACTTC. The encoded protein is CASTINRLAVANYEQYF.

V and J are TRBV5-4 and TRBJ2-3, with 13 nucleotides matching TRBD2. The germline gives CDR1 SGHNT, CDR2 YYREEE (reference sequence). The CDR3 has 16 residues. The J segment lost 6 bases and the V segment lost 5 bases, leaving 9 bases of the junction unmatched. The CDR3, as DNA: TGTGCCAGCAGGCGCGGACTAGCGGGAGTAGGGGATACGCAGTATTTT. It encodes CASRRGLAGVGDTQYF. Together with reference TRBV5-4 and TRBJ2-3, the CDR3 gives the full variable domain: ETGVTQSPTHLIKTRGQQVTLRCSSQSGHNTVSWYQQALGQGPQFIFQYYREEENGRGNFPPRFSGLQFPNYSSELNVNALELDDSALYLCASRRGLAGVGDTQYFGPGTRLTVL.

The chain couples TRBV19 to TRBJ2-1; the match to TRBD1 covers 8 bases. V gave up 5 bases and J gave up 0 bases; unmatched junction bases: 9. Per germline, CDR1 LNHDA and CDR2 SQIVND (reference sequence). This CDR3 is built from 17 residues. The CDR3 coding sequence is TGTGCCAGTAGTCCCCGGGACAGGTTGGGCTCCTACAATGAGCAGTTCTTC. Translating gives CASSPRDRLGSYNEQFF.

The chain links TRBV6-5 to TRBJ1-6; 11 positions match TRBD1. Germline V CDR1 and CDR2: MNHEY, SVGAGI. The CDR3 spans 14 residues. With V trimmed by 6 bases and J by 8 bases, 3 bases remained unmatched. The CDR3 DNA reads TGTGCCAGCAGGCGGGGACAGGGGGATTCACCCCTCCACTTT. Protein sequence: CASRRGQGDSPLHF.

The rearrangement uses TRBV6-1 and TRBJ1-3; no reliable D call. Per germline, CDR1 MNHNS and CDR2 SASEGT. This CDR3 is built from 12 residues. V shed 0 bases and J shed 8 bases, with 5 bases lying between them. The CDR3 protein is CASSEAQHTIYF. CDR3 DNA: TGTGCCAGCAGTGAAGCGCAACACACCATATATTTT.

The V call is TRBV20-1, the J call TRBJ2-1; no clear D gene. The CDR3 loop spans 11 amino acids. Germline V gene data show CDR1 as DFQATT and CDR2 as SNEGSKA (reference sequence). V lost 3 bases and J 4 bases, leaving 4 bases between the germline ends. The DNA for the CDR3 is TGCAGTGCTAGGCCTTACAATGAGCAGTTCTTC. It encodes CSARPYNEQFF.

The V and J genes are TRBV6-6 and TRBJ2-2; D not certain. V was clipped by 0 bases and J by 1 base, with 9 bases between them. Germline lookup yields CDR1 MNHNY and CDR2 SVGAGI (reference sequence). There are 16 residues in the CDR3. In DNA form, the CDR3 reads TGTGCCAGCAGTTACTCTGGGGATTTGAACACCGGGGAGCTGTTTTTT. It encodes CASSYSGDLNTGELFF.

The chain joins TRBV6-1 to TRBJ2-2, with 7 bases aligning to TRBD1. The CDR3 is made up of 15 amino acids. Per the germline V gene, CDR1 is MNHNS and CDR2 is SASEGT. The junction had 4 bases not matched to a gene; V was cut back by 5 bases and J by 1 base. CDR3 bases: TGTGCCAGCAGTCAATACAGGGGGAACACCGGGGAGCTGTTTTTT. Translating gives CASSQYRGNTGELFF.

This clone was observed a handful of times. Other DNA sequences in this specimen translate into the identical CDR3. This sequence joins TRBV6-6 and TRBJ2-5; D not certain. Germline V gene lookup returns CDR1 MNHNY and CDR2 SVGAGI (reference sequence). The CDR3 is 13 residues long. V lost 2 bases and J lost 1, with 5 bases in between. The chain's CDR3 is CASSYAGQETQYF. As DNA, the CDR3 is TGTGCCAGCAGTTACGCCGGCCAAGAGACCCAGTACTTC.

The genes are TRBV7-8 and TRBJ2-2; maybe TRBD1 (6 bases). Germline V gene data show CDR1 as SGHVS and CDR2 as FQNEAQ. The germline V and J ends were trimmed by 1 base and 5 bases, with 17 bases remaining between them. The CDR3 covers 17 residues. CDR3 loop: CASSLVRRGLATGELFF. The CDR3 DNA follows: TGTGCCAGCAGCTTAGTTCGCAGGGGATTGGCAACCGGGGAGCTGTTTTTT.

This clone was seen a few times. The V gene is TRBV19, the J gene TRBJ1-1, with TRBD1 identical over 7 bases. Germline-derived CDR1 and CDR2 are LNHDA and SQIVND (reference sequence). The CDR3 contains 12 residues. The ends lost 5 bases at V and 6 bases at J; junction bases unmatched: 3. This CDR3 reads CASSAGTAEAFF. The CDR3 DNA is TGTGCCAGTAGTGCGGGGACAGCTGAAGCTTTCTTT.

This chain uses TRBV30 with TRBJ2-5; TRBD2 aligns across 7 bases. The J call may not be correct, given that the DNA end is closer to TRBJ2-7. CDR3 length: 14 amino acids. Germline CDR1 reads GTSNPN; CDR2 reads SVGIG (reference sequence). The CDR3: CAWRREIGFNEQYF. The DNA of the CDR3 is TGTGCCTGGCGGCGGGAGATCGGTTTCAACGAGCAGTACTTC.

V is TRBV2 and J is TRBJ2-6; 7 bases agree with TRBD2. Germline V gene data show CDR1 as SNHLY and CDR2 as FYNNEI. This CDR3 spans 19 amino acids. V was pared by 5 bases and J by 2 bases, with 15 bases of the junction left unmatched. The CDR3 coding sequence is TGTGCCAGCAGTAACCAACCGACTAGCATCGGCGCTGGGGCCAACGTCCTGACTTTC. The encoded protein is CASSNQPTSIGAGANVLTF.

A note on this clone: Other DNA sequences within the sample encode an identical CDR3. The chain carries TRBV18 and TRBJ1-1; 7 bases agree with TRBD1. The length of the CDR3 is 14 residues. Germline lookup yields CDR1 KGHSH and CDR2 LQKENI. The V and J ends lost 1 base and 1 base, in that order; junction bases with no gene match: 0. The CDR3 DNA reads as TGTGCCAGCTCACCACGGACAGGGAACACTGAAGCTTTCTTT. As protein: CASSPRTGNTEAFF. The variable domain in full, with the rest retrieved from reference TRBV18 and TRBJ1-1, is NAGVMQNPRHLVRRRGQEARLRCSPMKGHSHVYWYRQLPEEGLKFMVYLQKENIIDESGMPKERFSAEFPKEGPSILRIQQVVRGDSAAYFCASSPRTGNTEAFFGQGTRLTVV.

The chain uses TRBV2 and TRBJ2-3; maybe TRBD2 (7 bases). V was pared by 3 bases and J by 6 bases, with 16 bases between. The CDR3 is made up of 15 amino acids. Germline values: CDR1 SNHLY, CDR2 FYNNEI. This CDR3 is CASSESGGGFDTQYF. CDR3 coding DNA: TGTGCCAGCAGTGAGTCCGGCGGGGGCTTCGATACGCAGTATTTT.

V is TRBV25-1 and J is TRBJ1-2; D is possibly TRBD1 (6 bases). This CDR3 region has 13 residues. The germline V and J ends were trimmed by 2 bases and 5 bases, with 9 bases remaining between them. Per the germline V gene, CDR1 is MGHDK and CDR2 is SYGVNS. The CDR3 is CASSEQGRYGYTF. The CDR3 DNA sequence: TGTGCCAGCAGTGAACAGGGGAGATATGGCTACACCTTC.

The V and J genes are TRBV11-2 and TRBJ2-3; 7 nucleotides align to TRBD1. The CDR3 loop spans 12 amino acids. V lost 7 bases to trimming and J lost 4 bases; unmatched junction nucleotides: 2. CDR1 and CDR2 (germline): SGHAT, FQNNGV. CDR3 DNA sequence: TGTGCCAGCACCCAGGGGGCAGATACGCAGTATTTT. Translating gives CASTQGADTQYF.

The chain combines TRBV18 with TRBJ1-2; D is possibly TRBD1 (6 bases). Germline V gene lookup returns CDR1 KGHSH and CDR2 LQKENI. V gave up 3 bases and J gave up 8 bases, with 13 bases separating them. The CDR3 length is 13 residues. The chain's CDR3 is CASSPTQGSGYTF. CDR3 nucleotides: TGTGCCAGCTCACCGACCCAGGGGAGCGGCTACACCTTC.

The chain is built from TRBV7-2 and TRBJ2-7; 8 nucleotides match TRBD1. The germline CDR1 and CDR2 sequences are SGHTA and FQGNSA. Trimming cost V 5 bases and J 3 bases; bases outside gene matches: 6. The CDR3 runs 14 residues. The CDR3 DNA is TGTGCCAGCAGCACCGGGACAGGACACTACGAGCAGTACGTC. It specifies CASSTGTGHYEQYV.

V and J are TRBV6-6 and TRBJ2-2; D might be TRBD1 or TRBD2, each matching 5 bases. Trimming removed 2 bases at V and 6 bases at J, with 10 bases between. The germline gives CDR1 MNHNY, CDR2 SVGAGI (reference sequence). This CDR3 is built from 14 residues. The CDR3 coding sequence is TGTGCCAGCAGTTACGCCGAGGGACCCGGGGAGCTGTTTTTT. Residues: CASSYAEGPGELFF.

V gene TRBV19 combines with J gene TRBJ2-1; TRBD1 might be the D (6 bases). The CDR3 is 13 amino acids. The germline V gene has CDR1 LNHDA and CDR2 SQIVND (reference sequence). Trimming shortened V by 5 bases and J by 8 bases, and 13 bases separated the two germline ends. CDR3 sequence reads: CASSHGQLDEQFF. CDR3 DNA sequence: TGTGCCAGTAGTCACGGACAGTTAGATGAGCAGTTCTTC.